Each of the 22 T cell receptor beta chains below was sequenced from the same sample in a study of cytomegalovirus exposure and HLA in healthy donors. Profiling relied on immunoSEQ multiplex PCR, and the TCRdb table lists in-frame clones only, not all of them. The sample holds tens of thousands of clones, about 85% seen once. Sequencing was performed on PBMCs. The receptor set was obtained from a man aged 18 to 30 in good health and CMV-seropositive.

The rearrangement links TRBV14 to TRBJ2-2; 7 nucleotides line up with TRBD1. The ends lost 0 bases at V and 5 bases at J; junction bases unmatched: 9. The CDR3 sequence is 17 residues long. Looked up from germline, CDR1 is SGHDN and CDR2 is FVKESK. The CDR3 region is CASSQDHGTASTGELFF. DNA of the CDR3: TGTGCCAGCAGCCAAGACCATGGGACAGCGAGTACCGGGGAGCTGTTTTTT.

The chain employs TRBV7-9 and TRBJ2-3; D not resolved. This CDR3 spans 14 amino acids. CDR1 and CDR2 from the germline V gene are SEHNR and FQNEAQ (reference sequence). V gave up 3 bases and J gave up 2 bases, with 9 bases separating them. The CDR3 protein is CASSFSGYTDTQYF. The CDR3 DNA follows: TGTGCCAGCAGCTTTTCGGGTTACACAGATACGCAGTATTTT. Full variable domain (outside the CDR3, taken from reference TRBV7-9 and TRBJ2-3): DTGVSQNPRHKITKRGQNVTFRCDPISEHNRLYWYRQTLGQGPEFLTYFQNEAQLEKSRLLSDRFSAERPKGSFSTLEIQRTEQGDSAMYLCASSFSGYTDTQYFGPGTRLTVL.

The CDR3 sequence: CASSLDFGDMGNTIYF. CDR3 coding DNA: TGTGCCAGCAGCTTGGATTTTGGGGACATGGGGAACACCATATATTTT. This chain connects TRBV5-6 to TRBJ1-3, with a possible D match to TRBD1 (6 bases). CDR3 length: 16 residues. The V end lost 0 bases, the J end lost 7 bases, and 17 bases lay between the germline ends. CDR1 and CDR2 (germline): SGHDT, YYEEEE.

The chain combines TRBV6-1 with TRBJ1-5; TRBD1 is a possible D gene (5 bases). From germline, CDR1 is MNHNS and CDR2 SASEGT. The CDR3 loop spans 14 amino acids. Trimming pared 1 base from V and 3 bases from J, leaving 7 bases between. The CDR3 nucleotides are TGTGCCAGCAGTGAAGGGGGCTTCAATCAGCCCCAGCATTTT. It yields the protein CASSEGGFNQPQHF.

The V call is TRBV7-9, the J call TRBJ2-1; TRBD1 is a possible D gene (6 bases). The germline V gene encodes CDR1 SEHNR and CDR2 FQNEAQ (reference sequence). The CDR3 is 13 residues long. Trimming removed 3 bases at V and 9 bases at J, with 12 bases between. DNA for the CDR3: TGTGCCAGCAGCTTCTGGGACAATCGTGAGCAGTTCTTC. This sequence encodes CASSFWDNREQFF.

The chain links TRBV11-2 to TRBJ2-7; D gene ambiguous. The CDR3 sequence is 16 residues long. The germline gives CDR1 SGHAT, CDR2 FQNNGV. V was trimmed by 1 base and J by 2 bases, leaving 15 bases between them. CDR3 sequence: CASSLAPPMGPYEQYF. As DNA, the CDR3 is TGTGCCAGCAGCTTAGCCCCTCCGATGGGCCCCTACGAGCAGTACTTC.

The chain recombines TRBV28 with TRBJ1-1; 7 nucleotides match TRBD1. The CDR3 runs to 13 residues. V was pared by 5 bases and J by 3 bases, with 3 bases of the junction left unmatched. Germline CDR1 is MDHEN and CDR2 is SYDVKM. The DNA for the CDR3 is TGTGCCAGCAGTCCCACAGGGGACACTGAAGCTTTCTTT. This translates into CASSPTGDTEAFF. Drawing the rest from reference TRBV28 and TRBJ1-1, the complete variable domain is DVKVTQSSRYLVKRTGEKVFLECVQDMDHENMFWYRQDPGLGLRLIYFSYDVKMKEKGDIPEGYSVSREKKERFSLILESASTNQTSMYLCASSPTGDTEAFFGQGTRLTVV.

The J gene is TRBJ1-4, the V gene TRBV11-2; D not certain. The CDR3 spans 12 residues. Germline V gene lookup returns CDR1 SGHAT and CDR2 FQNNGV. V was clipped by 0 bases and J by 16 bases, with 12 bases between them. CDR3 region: CASSLEMGGRFF. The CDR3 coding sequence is TGTGCCAGCAGCTTAGAGATGGGAGGTCGGTTTTTT. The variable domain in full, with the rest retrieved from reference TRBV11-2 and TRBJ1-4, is EAGVAQSPRYKIIEKRQSVAFWCNPISGHATLYWYQQILGQGPKLLIQFQNNGVVDDSQLPKDRFSAERLKGVDSTLKIQPAKLEDSAVYLCASSLEMGGRFFGSGTQLSVL.

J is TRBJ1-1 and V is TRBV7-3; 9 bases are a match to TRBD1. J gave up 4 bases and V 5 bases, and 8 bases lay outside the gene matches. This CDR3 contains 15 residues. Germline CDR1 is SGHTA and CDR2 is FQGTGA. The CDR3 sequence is CASSPRTGEGTEAFF. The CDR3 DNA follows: TGTGCCAGCAGCCCCCGGACAGGGGAAGGCACTGAAGCTTTCTTT. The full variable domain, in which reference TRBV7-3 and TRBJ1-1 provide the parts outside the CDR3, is GAGVSQTPSNKVTEKGKYVELRCDPISGHTALYWYRQSLGQGPEFLIYFQGTGAADDSGLPNDRFFAVRPEGSVSTLKIQRTERGDSAVYLCASSPRTGEGTEAFFGQGTRLTVV.

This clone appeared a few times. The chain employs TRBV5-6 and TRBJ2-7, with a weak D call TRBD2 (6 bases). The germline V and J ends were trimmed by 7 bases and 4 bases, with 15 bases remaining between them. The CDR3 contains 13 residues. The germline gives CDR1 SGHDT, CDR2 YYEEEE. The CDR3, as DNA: TGTGCCAGCTCAAGGGCGGGACCTTACGAGCAGTACTTC. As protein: CASSRAGPYEQYF.

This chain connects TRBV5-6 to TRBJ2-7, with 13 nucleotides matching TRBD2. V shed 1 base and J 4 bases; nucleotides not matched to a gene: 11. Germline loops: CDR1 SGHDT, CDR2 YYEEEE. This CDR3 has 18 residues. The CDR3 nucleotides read TGTGCCAGCAGCTTGCAACTAGCGGGAGGGCGGGCGACTTACGAGCAGTACTTC. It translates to CASSLQLAGGRATYEQYF.

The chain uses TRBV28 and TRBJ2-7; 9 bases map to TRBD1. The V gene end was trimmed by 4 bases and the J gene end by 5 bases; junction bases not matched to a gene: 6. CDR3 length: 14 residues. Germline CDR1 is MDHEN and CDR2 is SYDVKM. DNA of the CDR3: TGTGCCAGCAGTTCCTCGGGACAGGGAGACGAGCAGTACTTC. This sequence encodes CASSSSGQGDEQYF. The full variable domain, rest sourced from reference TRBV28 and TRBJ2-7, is DVKVTQSSRYLVKRTGEKVFLECVQDMDHENMFWYRQDPGLGLRLIYFSYDVKMKEKGDIPEGYSVSREKKERFSLILESASTNQTSMYLCASSSSGQGDEQYFGPGTRLTVT.

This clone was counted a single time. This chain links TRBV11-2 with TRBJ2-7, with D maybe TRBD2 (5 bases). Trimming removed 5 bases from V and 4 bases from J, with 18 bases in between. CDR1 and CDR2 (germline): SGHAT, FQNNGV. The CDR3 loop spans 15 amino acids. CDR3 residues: CASSPYLEGTYEQYF. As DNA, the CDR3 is TGTGCCAGCAGCCCCTACCTTGAGGGAACTTACGAGCAGTACTTC. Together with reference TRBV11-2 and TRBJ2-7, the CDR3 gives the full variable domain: EAGVAQSPRYKIIEKRQSVAFWCNPISGHATLYWYQQILGQGPKLLIQFQNNGVVDDSQLPKDRFSAERLKGVDSTLKIQPAKLEDSAVYLCASSPYLEGTYEQYFGPGTRLTVT.

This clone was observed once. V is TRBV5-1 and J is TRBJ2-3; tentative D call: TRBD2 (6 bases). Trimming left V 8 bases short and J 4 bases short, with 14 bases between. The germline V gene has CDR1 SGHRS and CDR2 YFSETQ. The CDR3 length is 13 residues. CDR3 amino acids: CASNLAGPDTQYF. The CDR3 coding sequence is TGCGCCAGTAATCTGGCGGGACCAGATACGCAGTATTTT.

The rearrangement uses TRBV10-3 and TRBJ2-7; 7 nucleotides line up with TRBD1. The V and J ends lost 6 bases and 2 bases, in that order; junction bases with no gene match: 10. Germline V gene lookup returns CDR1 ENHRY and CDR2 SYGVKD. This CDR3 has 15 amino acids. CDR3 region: CAIREELGTAYEQYF. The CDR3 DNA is TGTGCCATCAGAGAAGAGCTCGGGACAGCCTACGAGCAGTACTTC.

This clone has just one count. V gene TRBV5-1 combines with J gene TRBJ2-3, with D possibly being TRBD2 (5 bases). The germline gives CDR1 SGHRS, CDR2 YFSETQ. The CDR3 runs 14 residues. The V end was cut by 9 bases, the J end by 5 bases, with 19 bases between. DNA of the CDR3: TGCGCCACTACATTGGCGCCCGCGGGAGATACGCAGTATTTT. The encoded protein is CATTLAPAGDTQYF. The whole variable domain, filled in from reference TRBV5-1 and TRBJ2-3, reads KAGVTQTPRYLIKTRGQQVTLSCSPISGHRSVSWYQQTPGQGLQFLFEYFSETQRNKGNFPGRFSGRQFSNSRSEMNVSTLELGDSALYLCATTLAPAGDTQYFGPGTRLTVL.

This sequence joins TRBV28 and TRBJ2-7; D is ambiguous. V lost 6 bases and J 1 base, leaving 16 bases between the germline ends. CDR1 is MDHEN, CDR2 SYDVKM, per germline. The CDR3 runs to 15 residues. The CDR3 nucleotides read TGTGCCAGCAGATCCGCGGCCGACTGGTCCTACGAGCAGTACGTC. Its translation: CASRSAADWSYEQYV.

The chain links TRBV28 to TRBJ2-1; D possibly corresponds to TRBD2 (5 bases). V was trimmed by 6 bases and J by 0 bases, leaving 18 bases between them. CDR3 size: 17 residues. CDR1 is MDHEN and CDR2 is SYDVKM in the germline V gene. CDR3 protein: CASRSPDWTSSYNEQFF. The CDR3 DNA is TGTGCCAGCAGGTCCCCGGACTGGACGAGCTCCTACAATGAGCAGTTCTTC.

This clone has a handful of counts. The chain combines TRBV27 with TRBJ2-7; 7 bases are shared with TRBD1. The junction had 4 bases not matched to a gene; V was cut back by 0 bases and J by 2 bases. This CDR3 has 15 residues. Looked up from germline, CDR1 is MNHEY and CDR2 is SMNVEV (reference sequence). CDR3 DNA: TGTGCCAGCAGTTTATCTCAGGGGGAGACCTACGAGCAGTACTTC. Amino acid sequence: CASSLSQGETYEQYF.

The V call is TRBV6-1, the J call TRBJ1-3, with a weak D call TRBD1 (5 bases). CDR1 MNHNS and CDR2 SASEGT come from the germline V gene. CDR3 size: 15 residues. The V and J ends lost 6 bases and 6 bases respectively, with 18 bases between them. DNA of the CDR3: TGTGCCAGCAGGGGGTGGCAGGGCTTCGAAAACACCATATATTTT. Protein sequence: CASRGWQGFENTIYF.

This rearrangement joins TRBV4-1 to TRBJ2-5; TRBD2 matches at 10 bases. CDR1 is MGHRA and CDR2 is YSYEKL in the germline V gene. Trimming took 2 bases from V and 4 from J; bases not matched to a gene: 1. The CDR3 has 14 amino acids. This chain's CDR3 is CASSQRLAGETQYF. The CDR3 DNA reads TGCGCCAGCAGCCAAAGACTAGCGGGAGAGACCCAGTACTTC.

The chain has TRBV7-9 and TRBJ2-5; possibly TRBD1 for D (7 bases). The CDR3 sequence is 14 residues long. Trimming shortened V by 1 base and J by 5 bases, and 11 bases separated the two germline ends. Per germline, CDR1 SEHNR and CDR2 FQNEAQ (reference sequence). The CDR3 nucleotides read TGTGCCAGCAGCTTAGGTGCAGGGGGGGAGACCCAGTACTTC. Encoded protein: CASSLGAGGETQYF.